Listed below are T cell receptor beta chains from one sample, sequenced in a study of blood T cell repertoires in COVID-19. Repertoires were generated with immunoSEQ multiplex PCR, while TCRdb's copy carries only in-frame clones and drops some. Of about 190,000 clones listed, approximately 86% were seen once; the top ten hold around 1.1%. The sample comprised peripheral blood. These TCRs come from a young man with acute or convalescent COVID-19. Both conserved end residues are part of each CDR3. Each record gives: V gene, clone size, D gene, CDR3 length, J gene, CDR3 protein, CDR3 DNA. D genes are given only for firm matches. Not all rows give a size; the values are once, few, many and, for expanded clones, a class.

V gene: TRBV5-4
clone size: .
D gene: .
CDR3 length: 13
J gene: TRBJ1-2
CDR3 protein: CASSWGGSDGYTF
CDR3 DNA: TGTGCCAGCAGCTGGGGGGGGTCTGATGGCTACACCTTC

V gene: TRBV5-4
clone size: .
D gene: TRBD1
CDR3 length: 14
J gene: TRBJ1-6
CDR3 protein: CASPPGQINSPLHF
CDR3 DNA: TGTGCCAGCCCTCCGGGACAGATTAATTCACCCCTCCACTTT

V gene: TRBV5-1
clone size: .
D gene: TRBD1
CDR3 length: 15
J gene: TRBJ2-5
CDR3 protein: CASSLPTGSRETQYF
CDR3 DNA: TGCGCCAGCAGCTTGCCGACAGGGTCTCGAGAGACCCAGTACTTC

V gene: TRBV5-8
clone size: .
D gene: .
CDR3 length: 15
J gene: TRBJ1-6
CDR3 protein: CASSAEGGRNSPLHF
CDR3 DNA: TGTGCCAGCAGCGCGGAGGGGGGGCGGAATTCACCCCTCCACTTT

V gene: TRBV28
clone size: .
D gene: .
CDR3 length: 15
J gene: TRBJ2-1
CDR3 protein: CASGVLRAAYNEQFF
CDR3 DNA: TGTGCCAGCGGGGTCTTGAGGGCGGCCTACAATGAGCAGTTCTTC

V gene: TRBV7-9
clone size: .
D gene: .
CDR3 length: 14
J gene: TRBJ1-1
CDR3 protein: CASSSGLMNTEAFF
CDR3 DNA: TGTGCCAGCAGCTCAGGGTTAATGAACACTGAAGCTTTCTTT

V gene: TRBV7-3
clone size: .
D gene: .
CDR3 length: 13
J gene: TRBJ1-1
CDR3 protein: CASSQAPNTEAFF
CDR3 DNA: TGTGCCAGCAGTCAGGCCCCCAACACTGAAGCTTTCTTT

V gene: TRBV28
clone size: .
D gene: .
CDR3 length: 12
J gene: TRBJ2-7
CDR3 protein: CASGTGTYEQYF
CDR3 DNA: TGTGCCTCCGGGACTGGGACCTACGAGCAGTACTTC

V gene: TRBV11-1
clone size: .
D gene: TRBD2
CDR3 length: 15
J gene: TRBJ2-1
CDR3 protein: CASSLSLAGDNEQFF
CDR3 DNA: TGTGCCAGCAGCTTAAGCCTAGCGGGGGACAATGAGCAGTTCTTC

V gene: TRBV14
clone size: .
D gene: TRBD2
CDR3 length: 18
J gene: TRBJ2-1
CDR3 protein: CASSQDIGLAGGLNEQFF
CDR3 DNA: TGTGCCAGCAGCCAAGATATAGGGCTAGCGGGGGGCCTCAATGAGCAGTTCTTC

V gene: TRBV28
clone size: .
D gene: .
CDR3 length: 14
J gene: TRBJ1-2
CDR3 protein: CASTLDSAGYGYTF
CDR3 DNA: TGTGCCAGCACCCTTGATTCGGCGGGCTATGGCTACACCTTC

V gene: TRBV6-5
clone size: .
D gene: TRBD2
CDR3 length: 16
J gene: TRBJ2-7
CDR3 protein: CASSYNRDRAGYEQYF
CDR3 DNA: TGTGCCAGCAGTTATAATCGGGACCGAGCGGGATACGAGCAGTACTTC

V gene: TRBV29-1
clone size: .
D gene: .
CDR3 length: 14
J gene: TRBJ1-1
CDR3 protein: CSAEPRKRGTEAFF
CDR3 DNA: TGCAGCGCGGAGCCCAGGAAAAGGGGCACTGAAGCTTTCTTT

V gene: TRBV28
clone size: .
D gene: TRBD1
CDR3 length: 14
J gene: TRBJ1-1
CDR3 protein: CASSATGGNTEAFF
CDR3 DNA: TGTGCCAGCAGTGCCACAGGGGGGAACACTGAAGCTTTCTTT

V gene: TRBV3-1/TRBV3-2
clone size: .
D gene: .
CDR3 length: 13
J gene: TRBJ2-1
CDR3 protein: CASSQQMGHEQFF
CDR3 DNA: TGTGCCAGCAGCCAACAAATGGGGCATGAGCAGTTCTTC

V gene: TRBV23-1
clone size: once
D gene: .
CDR3 length: 17
J gene: TRBJ1-5
CDR3 protein: CASSQSICQGRHQPQHF
CDR3 DNA: TGCGCCAGCAGTCAATCGATTTGCCAGGGGCGACATCAGCCCCAGCATTTT

V gene: TRBV7-3
clone size: .
D gene: TRBD2
CDR3 length: 14
J gene: TRBJ2-3
CDR3 protein: CASSFSGGADTQYF
CDR3 DNA: TGTGCCAGCAGCTTCAGCGGGGGGGCAGATACGCAGTATTTT

V gene: TRBV28
clone size: .
D gene: .
CDR3 length: 13
J gene: TRBJ1-2
CDR3 protein: CASSLVVNYGYTF
CDR3 DNA: TGTGCCAGCAGTCTCGTCGTTAACTATGGCTACACCTTC

V gene: TRBV28
clone size: few
D gene: .
CDR3 length: 13
J gene: TRBJ1-5
CDR3 protein: CASGIRGGKPQHF
CDR3 DNA: TGTGCCAGCGGAATTAGAGGGGGAAAGCCCCAGCATTTT

V gene: TRBV30
clone size: .
D gene: TRBD2
CDR3 length: 13
J gene: TRBJ2-7
CDR3 protein: CAWWVAGGHEQYF
CDR3 DNA: TGTGCCTGGTGGGTTGCGGGAGGACACGAGCAGTACTTC

V gene: TRBV19
clone size: .
D gene: .
CDR3 length: 15
J gene: TRBJ1-5
CDR3 protein: CASSPPGGSNQPQHF
CDR3 DNA: TGTGCCAGTAGTCCCCCGGGGGGGAGCAATCAGCCCCAGCATTTT

V gene: TRBV5-1
clone size: .
D gene: TRBD2
CDR3 length: 16
J gene: TRBJ2-2
CDR3 protein: CASSFHRAGDTGELFF
CDR3 DNA: TGCGCCAGCAGCTTCCACCGAGCGGGAGACACCGGGGAGCTGTTTTTT

V gene: TRBV28
clone size: .
D gene: .
CDR3 length: 16
J gene: TRBJ1-5
CDR3 protein: CASSTVEGSGNQPQHF
CDR3 DNA: TGTGCCAGCAGCACTGTGGAGGGCTCAGGCAATCAGCCCCAGCATTTT

V gene: TRBV5-5
clone size: .
D gene: .
CDR3 length: 15
J gene: TRBJ1-6
CDR3 protein: CASSLDPVTGSPLHF
CDR3 DNA: TGTGCCAGCAGCTTGGACCCAGTAACGGGTTCACCCCTCCACTTT

V gene: TRBV9
clone size: .
D gene: TRBD1
CDR3 length: 16
J gene: TRBJ1-2
CDR3 protein: CASSVGGQGGNYGYTF
CDR3 DNA: TGTGCCAGCAGCGTAGGTGGACAGGGGGGTAACTATGGCTACACCTTC

V gene: TRBV6-1
clone size: .
D gene: .
CDR3 length: 15
J gene: TRBJ1-3
CDR3 protein: CASSDPASAGNTIYF
CDR3 DNA: TGTGCCAGCAGTGACCCCGCCTCGGCTGGAAACACCATATATTTT

V gene: TRBV6-6
clone size: .
D gene: TRBD1
CDR3 length: 13
J gene: TRBJ2-7
CDR3 protein: CASSYSGQVEQYF
CDR3 DNA: TGTGCCAGCAGTTACTCCGGACAGGTCGAGCAGTACTTC

V gene: TRBV30
clone size: .
D gene: .
CDR3 length: 14
J gene: TRBJ2-7
CDR3 protein: CAWRKSETTYEQYF
CDR3 DNA: TGTGCCTGGAGGAAGTCCGAGACAACCTACGAGCAGTACTTC

V gene: TRBV28
clone size: .
D gene: TRBD1
CDR3 length: 17
J gene: TRBJ2-1
CDR3 protein: CASSLWGRDRDKDEQFF
CDR3 DNA: TGTGCCAGCAGTTTATGGGGCCGGGACAGGGATAAAGATGAGCAGTTCTTC

V gene: TRBV19
clone size: .
D gene: TRBD1
CDR3 length: 20
J gene: TRBJ1-1
CDR3 protein: CASSIDLWDRGRGMNTEAFF
CDR3 DNA: TGTGCCAGTAGTATAGACCTTTGGGACAGGGGGCGCGGGATGAACACTGAAGCTTTCTTT

V gene: TRBV15
clone size: .
D gene: TRBD1
CDR3 length: 15
J gene: TRBJ1-5
CDR3 protein: CATRQNRDRDQPQHF
CDR3 DNA: TGTGCCACCAGACAAAACCGGGACAGGGATCAGCCCCAGCATTTT

V gene: TRBV24-1
clone size: .
D gene: TRBD1
CDR3 length: 17
J gene: TRBJ1-3
CDR3 protein: CATSERQGVFSGNTIYF
CDR3 DNA: TGTGCCACCAGTGAGCGACAGGGGGTTTTTTCTGGAAACACCATATATTTT

V gene: TRBV29-1
clone size: .
D gene: .
CDR3 length: 13
J gene: TRBJ2-3
CDR3 protein: CSVDRLVSDTQYF
CDR3 DNA: TGCAGCGTTGACCGACTAGTGTCAGATACGCAGTATTTT

V gene: TRBV9
clone size: .
D gene: TRBD1
CDR3 length: 14
J gene: TRBJ1-2
CDR3 protein: CASSVTGTGEGYTF
CDR3 DNA: TGTGCCAGCAGCGTGACCGGGACAGGGGAAGGCTACACCTTC

V gene: TRBV15
clone size: .
D gene: .
CDR3 length: 15
J gene: TRBJ2-5
CDR3 protein: CATSRDRPRGETQYF
CDR3 DNA: TGTGCCACCAGCAGAGATCGGCCTAGAGGAGAGACCCAGTACTTC

V gene: TRBV30
clone size: .
D gene: TRBD1
CDR3 length: 15
J gene: TRBJ1-5
CDR3 protein: CAWSVPGQSNQPQHF
CDR3 DNA: TGTGCCTGGAGTGTACCGGGACAGAGCAATCAGCCCCAGCATTTT

V gene: TRBV27
clone size: once
D gene: .
CDR3 length: 12
J gene: TRBJ2-3
CDR3 protein: CASARGFNTQYF
CDR3 DNA: TGTGCCAGCGCACGGGGGTTTAATACGCAGTATTTT

V gene: TRBV5-1
clone size: .
D gene: TRBD1
CDR3 length: 14
J gene: TRBJ2-5
CDR3 protein: CASNLRGRGETQYF
CDR3 DNA: TGCGCCAGCAACCTCAGGGGGCGCGGGGAGACCCAGTACTTC